This T cell receptor beta chain was sequenced for a study of T cell responses to AZD1222 COVID-19 vaccine. Study outcomes and limitations: Baseline testing showed seropositivity in only a handful of AZD1222 recipients. The repertoires were collected only after the peak T cell response. Rises in breadth and depth of Spike-specific TCRs came after two AZD1222 doses. At 160-218 and 743-854, vaccine-associated CD4 TCRs were dominant, and they spanned spike.

Deletions cut 2 bases from V and 2 bases from J, with 8 bases between. The CDR3 totals 14 residues. CDR1 and CDR2 (germline): KGHSH, LQKENI. As regards this clone: The antigen remains unidentified.

Generated by immunoSEQ multiplex PCR, the TCRdb table keeps only in-frame clones and is missing some. The repertoire holds 150,000 to 200,000 clones, with 85% to 95% as singletons. The TCR sequence derives from an adult in good health. The chain combines TRBV18 with TRBJ2-3; D gene uncertain. The source material was peripheral blood, sampled on day 0 of AZD1222 vaccination. This CDR3 is CASSPKQYTDTQYF. The CDR3 DNA is TGTGCCAGCTCACCAAAACAGTACACAGATACGCAGTATTTT.